This T cell receptor (beta chain) was recorded in a study of T cell responses to AZD1222 COVID-19 vaccine. The protocol was immunoSEQ multiplex PCR, while the TCRdb copy is restricted to in-frame clones and leaves out a portion. Seen here are approximately 110,000 clones, roughly 90% observed once, and the top ten hold approximately 4%. Note on this clone: The antigen remains unidentified.

The V segment lost 0 bases and the J segment 7 bases; nucleotides outside the gene matches: 4. CDR3 size: 16 residues. Study-level points and caveats: Rises in breadth and depth of Spike-specific TCRs came after two AZD1222 doses. Across spike, vaccine-associated CD4 TCRs were found, dominant at 160-218 and 743-854. There were repertoire samples only from the period after the peak T cell response.

Sequencing used peripheral blood, obtained on day 0 of AZD1222 vaccination. The clonotype comes from an adult in good health. V usage is TRBV6-7 and J usage is TRBJ1-6; 9 bases line up with TRBD1. TRBV6-7 is treated as an ORF (open reading frame) with a function not yet certain. The CDR3 region is CASSYSFGTGNSPLHF. As DNA, the CDR3 is TGTGCCAGCAGTTACTCTTTCGGGACAGGGAATTCACCCCTCCACTTT.